The 11 T cell receptor beta chains listed next were all sequenced from one sample in a study of shared clonotypes between healthy human individuals. Assay: immunoSEQ multiplex PCR; the TCRdb copy retains only in-frame clones and omits some. The sample consists of about 1.1 million clones, around 78% of them appearing once. Sequenced material: memory CD4+ T cells from PBMCs. Indicated subset: CD45RA-negative fraction. These receptors came from a man in his late teens or twenties in good health. Some clones in this sample may be carry-over from other donors' samples.

V usage is TRBV4-2 and J usage is TRBJ2-4; tentative D call: TRBD2 (5 bases). Germline V CDR1 and CDR2: LGHNA, YNFKEQ. CDR3 length: 15 amino acids. Trimming took 0 bases from V and 7 from J, leaving 13 bases between them. CDR3 sequence reads: CASSQDFGVPNIQYF. The CDR3 DNA follows: TGTGCCAGCAGCCAAGATTTCGGGGTCCCCAACATTCAGTACTTC.

CDR3 amino acids: CASSLGTGRGGELFF. DNA for the CDR3: TGTGCCAGCAGCTTAGGGACAGGGAGGGGCGGGGAGCTGTTTTTT. The V and J genes are TRBV7-2 and TRBJ2-2; D is perhaps TRBD1 (8 bases). Germline V CDR1 and CDR2: SGHTA, FQGNSA. Trimming pared 1 base from V and 7 bases from J, leaving 13 bases between. This CDR3 has 15 residues.

This sequence joins TRBV25-1 and TRBJ2-1; D not resolved. Deletions cut 1 base from V and 0 bases from J, with 13 bases between. The CDR3 has 17 amino acids. The V gene's germline CDR1 is MGHDK and CDR2 SYGVNS. CDR3 residues: CASSEWLLGRSYNEQFF. The CDR3 DNA sequence: TGTGCCAGCAGTGAATGGCTCCTGGGTCGCTCCTACAATGAGCAGTTCTTC.

V is TRBV25-1 and J is TRBJ2-4; D ambiguous. The CDR3 contains 15 residues. Germline V gene data show CDR1 as MGHDK and CDR2 as SYGVNS. V was clipped by 2 bases and J by 1 base, with 9 bases between them. The CDR3 spells CASSEIGVAKNIQYF. CDR3 in DNA: TGTGCCAGCAGTGAAATTGGGGTTGCCAAAAACATTCAGTACTTC.

V gene TRBV5-1 combines with J gene TRBJ2-2; the D gene is possibly TRBD1 (5 bases). Germline assignment: CDR1 SGHRS and CDR2 YFSETQ. Trimming stripped 3 bases from V and 6 bases from J, with 18 bases between. The CDR3 is 16 amino acids. CDR3 nucleotides: TGCGCCAGCAGCTCTTGGCTGGGGCAGGGTGCCGGGGAGCTGTTTTTT. This translates into CASSSWLGQGAGELFF. The full variable domain, rest sourced from reference TRBV5-1 and TRBJ2-2, is KAGVTQTPRYLIKTRGQQVTLSCSPISGHRSVSWYQQTPGQGLQFLFEYFSETQRNKGNFPGRFSGRQFSNSRSEMNVSTLELGDSALYLCASSSWLGQGAGELFFGEGSRLTVL.

This clone was observed once. The rearrangement joins TRBV18 to TRBJ2-3, with D uncertain. In germline, CDR1 is KGHSH, CDR2 LQKENI. This CDR3 is built from 14 residues. V was shortened by 3 bases and J by 4 bases, with 11 bases between the two germline ends. As DNA, the CDR3 is TGTGCCAGCTCACCTCTACGTTCGGCAGATACGCAGTATTTT. It yields the protein CASSPLRSADTQYF.

As concerns this clone: Different DNA sequences within this sample yield the same CDR3. This sequence joins TRBV7-2 and TRBJ1-3; no clear D. CDR3 length: 14 amino acids. V shed 1 base and J shed 1 base, with 5 bases lying between them. Germline V gene lookup returns CDR1 SGHTA and CDR2 FQGNSA. The CDR3 bases are TGTGCCAGCAGCTTAGGGGTGTCTGGAAACACCATATATTTT. Protein product: CASSLGVSGNTIYF.

In this sample, this clone turned up a few times. The chain recombines TRBV28 with TRBJ2-3; D might be TRBD1 (5 bases). CDR1 MDHEN and CDR2 SYDVKM come from the germline V gene. This CDR3 has 17 amino acids. The V end lost 2 bases, the J end lost 0 bases, and 15 bases lay between the germline ends. CDR3 region: CASSLTVPRQSTDTQYF. The CDR3 bases are TGTGCCAGCAGTTTAACGGTCCCGCGACAGAGCACAGATACGCAGTATTTT.

About this clone itself: Different DNA sequences within this sample yield the same CDR3. The chain has TRBV9 and TRBJ2-7, with D tentatively TRBD2 (5 bases). Looked up from germline, CDR1 is SGDLS and CDR2 is YYNGEE. This CDR3 region has 13 residues. V lost 1 base and J 0 bases, leaving 5 bases between the germline ends. The chain's CDR3 is CASSVTSSYEQYF. The CDR3 nucleotides read TGTGCCAGCAGCGTAACTAGCTCCTACGAGCAGTACTTC. Drawing the rest from reference TRBV9 and TRBJ2-7, the complete variable domain is DSGVTQTPKHLITATGQRVTLRCSPRSGDLSVYWYQQSLDQGLQFLIQYYNGEERAKGNILERFSAQQFPDLHSELNLSSLELGDSALYFCASSVTSSYEQYFGPGTRLTVT.

Concerning this clone itself: This CDR3 is also generated by other DNA sequences in the sample. The rearrangement uses TRBV7-9 and TRBJ1-5, with D perhaps matching TRBD1 (6 bases). V gave up 2 bases and J gave up 7 bases, with 12 bases separating them. Germline-derived CDR1 and CDR2 are SEHNR and FQNEAQ (reference sequence). This CDR3 is 14 amino acids long. The CDR3 protein is CASSLSGGQQPQHF. CDR3 nucleotide sequence: TGTGCCAGCAGCTTATCCGGGGGCCAACAGCCCCAGCATTTT.

V gene TRBV6-1 combines with J gene TRBJ1-1, with a weak D call TRBD1 (6 bases). The CDR3 is 13 residues long. Trimming took 8 bases from V and 7 from J, leaving 17 bases between them. The germline V gene encodes CDR1 MNHNS and CDR2 SASEGT. CDR3 sequence (DNA): TGTGCCAGCGCAACCGGGACAAGGGGTGAAGCTTTCTTT. Protein product: CASATGTRGEAFF.